The 19 T cell receptor beta chains given below trace back to one sample, sequenced in a study of OX40 agonist ivuxolimab in advanced cancers. Clones were sequenced by immunoSEQ multiplex PCR, and TCRdb holds only the in-frame ones, with some missing. The sample records about 55,000 clones, 82% being singletons. Sequenced material: CD4+ or CD8+ T cells sorted from blood, taken in a trial of the OX40 agonist ivuxolimab. The receptors originated from an adult with an advanced solid tumor such as melanoma, head and neck, liver or kidney cancer.

This clone was seen more than once but under ten times. This chain uses TRBV25-1 with TRBJ2-3; possibly TRBD2 for D (5 bases). Deletions cut 5 bases from V and 0 bases from J, with 9 bases between. The CDR3 is made up of 14 amino acids. Germline V gene sequence: CDR1 MGHDK, CDR2 SYGVNS. CDR3 coding DNA: TGTGCCAGCAGTTTAGCGAAAAGCACAGATACGCAGTATTTT. This codes for CASSLAKSTDTQYF.

The V call is TRBV5-1, the J call TRBJ2-1, with 7 bases fitting TRBD1. The CDR3 runs to 14 residues. Trimming took 4 bases from V and 3 from J; bases not matched to a gene: 4. Germline lookup yields CDR1 SGHRS and CDR2 YFSETQ. The CDR3 region has the DNA TGCGCCAGCAGCACCGGACAGGACTACAATGAGCAGTTCTTC. Translated, it gives CASSTGQDYNEQFF.

This sequence joins TRBV11-3 and TRBJ2-1, with D unclear. V was shortened by 1 base and J by 9 bases, with 10 bases between the two germline ends. The CDR3 totals 13 residues. Germline V gene sequence: CDR1 SGHNT, CDR2 YENEEA. CDR3 sequence: CASSLVGLAEQFF. CDR3 sequence (DNA): TGTGCCAGCAGCTTAGTAGGTCTGGCTGAGCAGTTCTTC.

The chain uses TRBV2 and TRBJ2-3; no definite D call. Trimming removed 4 bases from V and 6 bases from J, with 8 bases in between. The CDR3 is 12 amino acids. From germline, CDR1 is SNHLY and CDR2 FYNNEI. The CDR3 region has the DNA TGTGCCAGCAGTGCGCTCCAGGATACGCAGTATTTT. Translating gives CASSALQDTQYF. Full variable domain (remainder filled in from reference TRBV2 and TRBJ2-3): EPEVTQTPSHQVTQMGQEVILRCVPISNHLYFYWYRQILGQKVEFLVSFYNNEISEKSEIFDDQFSVERPDGSNFTLKIRSTKLEDSAMYFCASSALQDTQYFGPGTRLTVL.

By share, this clone counts as medium-sized. This chain connects TRBV6-5 to TRBJ1-6; no clear D gene. Germline values: CDR1 MNHEY, CDR2 SVGAGI. Trimming shortened V by 7 bases and J by 6 bases, and 10 bases separated the two germline ends. The CDR3 has 13 residues. The CDR3 DNA reads as TGTGCCAGCAAGATCTGGGGTAATTCACCCCTCCACTTT. Translating it yields CASKIWGNSPLHF.

CDR3 loop: CASSRGQGRIQPQHF. CDR3 DNA: TGTGCCAGCAGTCGAGGACAGGGACGAATTCAGCCCCAGCATTTT. The chain combines TRBV2 with TRBJ1-5; 8 nucleotides agree with TRBD1. Trimming cost V 5 bases and J 6 bases; bases outside gene matches: 9. Germline V gene lookup returns CDR1 SNHLY and CDR2 FYNNEI. The CDR3 spans 15 residues.

The chain links TRBV30 to TRBJ2-4; D remains ambiguous. The CDR3 runs 15 residues. Deletions cut 0 bases from V and 7 bases from J, with 16 bases between. Germline V gene data show CDR1 as GTSNPN and CDR2 as SVGIG (reference sequence). DNA for the CDR3: TGTGCCTGGAGTGTACTTCAGTCGACCATCAACATTCAGTACTTC. Amino acids: CAWSVLQSTINIQYF.

The chain couples TRBV5-5 to TRBJ1-1; no clear D. The germline CDR1 and CDR2 sequences are SGHKS and YYEKEE (reference sequence). The CDR3 loop spans 15 amino acids. V dropped 4 bases and J dropped 0 bases, with 13 bases sitting between them. CDR3 sequence reads: CASSMTIIMNTEAFF. CDR3 in DNA: TGTGCCAGCAGCATGACAATTATAATGAACACTGAAGCTTTCTTT.

The gene calls are TRBV10-3 and TRBJ1-5; D remains ambiguous. Germline CDR1 and CDR2: ENHRY and SYGVKD. The CDR3 length is 13 residues. V was clipped by 5 bases and J by 2 bases, with 7 bases between them. CDR3 residues: CAISPEGNQPQHF. CDR3 DNA: TGTGCCATCAGTCCGGAGGGCAATCAGCCCCAGCATTTT.

The V gene is TRBV7-9, the J gene TRBJ2-7; D could derive from TRBD1 or TRBD2 (6 bases each). The germline CDR1 and CDR2 sequences are SEHNR and FQNEAQ (reference sequence). V lost 1 base and J 5 bases, leaving 12 bases between the germline ends. The CDR3 runs 14 residues. The CDR3 loop is CASSLGGAGHEQYF. CDR3 sequence (DNA): TGTGCCAGCAGCTTAGGGGGGGCAGGCCACGAGCAGTACTTC.

V is TRBV28 and J is TRBJ1-2, with D possibly TRBD1 on 5 matching bases. The V end was cut by 7 bases, the J end by 2 bases, with 14 bases between. This CDR3 has 14 amino acids. Germline assignment: CDR1 MDHEN and CDR2 SYDVKM. The CDR3 region is CASTRGGTNYGYTF. CDR3 DNA sequence: TGTGCCAGCACCCGGGGTGGGACCAACTATGGCTACACCTTC.

The CDR3 region is CASSPRGGGEQFF. In DNA form, the CDR3 reads TGTGCCAGCAGCCCCAGAGGAGGAGGTGAGCAGTTCTTC. This chain joins TRBV28 and TRBJ2-1; tentative D call: TRBD2 (5 bases). The CDR3 is 13 amino acids. Germline V CDR1 and CDR2: MDHEN, SYDVKM. Trimming left V 6 bases short and J 9 bases short, with 15 bases between.

The chain is built from TRBV7-3 and TRBJ2-7; D unclear. V was clipped by 5 bases and J by 8 bases, with 13 bases between them. Germline assignment: CDR1 SGHTA and CDR2 FQGTGA. The CDR3 length is 12 residues. CDR3 DNA: TGTGCCAGCAGCCAGGACCGCGGACAGCAGTACTTC. Translation gives CASSQDRGQQYF.

The V call is TRBV23-1, the J call TRBJ2-7; maybe TRBD1 (6 bases). Being an ORF, TRBV23-1 has a function that is uncertain. The V end lost 6 bases, the J end lost 6 bases, and 24 bases lay between the germline ends. The CDR3 length is 16 residues. The CDR3 sequence: CASRIRPTDRILEQYF. The CDR3 DNA reads as TGCGCCAGCAGGATTCGTCCAACGGACAGAATTCTCGAGCAGTACTTC.

This clone occurred a few times. The chain is built from TRBV7-9 and TRBJ1-4; D not certain. V lost 1 base and J lost 7, with 16 bases in between. The CDR3 extends over 16 amino acids. Germline CDR1 SEHNR, CDR2 FQNEAQ (reference sequence). CDR3 sequence: CASSLEALSGSEKLFF. In nucleotides, the CDR3 is TGTGCCAGCAGCTTAGAGGCACTCTCGGGGAGTGAAAAACTGTTTTTT. Combining the CDR3 with reference TRBV7-9 and TRBJ1-4 gives the whole variable domain DTGVSQNPRHKITKRGQNVTFRCDPISEHNRLYWYRQTLGQGPEFLTYFQNEAQLEKSRLLSDRFSAERPKGSFSTLEIQRTEQGDSAMYLCASSLEALSGSEKLFFGSGTQLSVL.

The chain joins TRBV5-6 to TRBJ1-6, with D perhaps TRBD1 (5 bases). V lost 2 bases to trimming and J lost 14 bases, with 20 bases between them. The V gene's germline CDR1 is SGHDT and CDR2 YYEEEE. This CDR3 has 15 residues. This CDR3 is CASSFGWSGRGTLHF. Written as DNA, the CDR3 is TGTGCCAGCAGCTTTGGATGGTCGGGGCGGGGCACCCTCCACTTT.

This sequence joins TRBV9 and TRBJ1-3; D not certain. The CDR3 length is 13 residues. The V gene lost 6 bases and the J gene lost 0 bases, with 7 bases spanning the gap. Germline values: CDR1 SGDLS, CDR2 YYNGEE. The CDR3 DNA follows: TGTGCCAGCACCACCGCCTCTGGAAACACCATATATTTT. As protein: CASTTASGNTIYF.

This clone has just a few counts. The rearrangement links TRBV7-3 to TRBJ2-1; 8 bases match TRBD1. CDR3 length: 14 amino acids. Germline loops: CDR1 SGHTA, CDR2 FQGTGA. V was clipped by 6 bases and J by 9 bases; unmatched bases: 10. CDR3 loop: CASSFRQGYSEQFF. Here the CDR3 DNA reads TGTGCCAGCAGTTTTCGACAGGGGTATAGTGAGCAGTTCTTC.

The chain joins TRBV15 to TRBJ2-7, with a possible D match to TRBD1 (5 bases). The V and J ends lost 8 bases and 6 bases respectively, with 23 bases between them. Germline V lookup: CDR1 LNHNV, CDR2 YYDKDF (reference sequence). The CDR3 contains 15 residues. The CDR3 is CATSRGGQGGGEQYF. CDR3 DNA: TGTGCCACCTCTAGGGGCGGTCAGGGTGGCGGCGAGCAGTACTTC.